The clone carrying this T cell receptor (beta chain) was detected a few times. Multiplex touch-down PCR with TRB-A/B primers amplified rearranged V-D-J TRB sequences. One entry per CDR3 protein results from TCRdb running MiXCR on the multiplex PCR reads. The sample records 6,000 to 8,500 distinct CDR3 sequences, 30% being singletons. These data belong to a study of T cell repertoires in aging, cancer and after chemotherapy. Study overall: The full dataset contained around 10 million TCR reads.

The template was genomic DNA from peripheral blood, not RNA. The CDR3 consists of 14 residues. In germline, CDR1 is MNHNS, CDR2 SASEGT. The V end was cut by 1 base, the J end by 2 bases, with 8 bases between. This receptor was obtained from a human donor with a blood cancer. The sample taken for sequencing was blood. J is TRBJ1-2 and V is TRBV6-1; perhaps TRBD1 as D (5 bases). The CDR3 sequence: CASSEGAGNYGYTF. The CDR3 nucleotides read TGTGCCAGCAGTGAAGGGGCAGGGAACTATGGCTACACCTTC.